This TCR beta chain was identified during a study of blood T cell repertoires in COVID-19. Study summary: Samples taken during acute and convalescent COVID-19 were collected in the United States, Italy and Spain. The cDNA or gDNA used as material had been derived from T cells, B-cell-depleted T cells, or PBMCs.

The authors' processing: How many nucleated cells were present was estimated from reference gene primer amplification. TCRdb keeps only in-frame clones here, not all; method: immunoSEQ multiplex PCR. The V and J calls and clone size are taken from that table; D and trimming were inferred from the DNA. The table records more than 250,000 clones, roughly 83% of them present only once. The germline V gene has CDR1 SGHAT and CDR2 FQNNGV. V lost 5 bases, J lost 3 bases, and 4 bases stayed unmatched. This CDR3 comprises 15 residues. The chain recombines TRBV11-2 with TRBJ2-1; 10 bases fit TRBD2. Sequencing was done on a sample of peripheral blood. This sequence originates from a woman aged 45-65 years with acute or convalescent COVID-19. The CDR3 region has the DNA TGTGCCAGCAGCCTAAGCGGGAGGGACTACAATGAGCAGTTCTTC. Protein sequence: CASSLSGRDYNEQFF.